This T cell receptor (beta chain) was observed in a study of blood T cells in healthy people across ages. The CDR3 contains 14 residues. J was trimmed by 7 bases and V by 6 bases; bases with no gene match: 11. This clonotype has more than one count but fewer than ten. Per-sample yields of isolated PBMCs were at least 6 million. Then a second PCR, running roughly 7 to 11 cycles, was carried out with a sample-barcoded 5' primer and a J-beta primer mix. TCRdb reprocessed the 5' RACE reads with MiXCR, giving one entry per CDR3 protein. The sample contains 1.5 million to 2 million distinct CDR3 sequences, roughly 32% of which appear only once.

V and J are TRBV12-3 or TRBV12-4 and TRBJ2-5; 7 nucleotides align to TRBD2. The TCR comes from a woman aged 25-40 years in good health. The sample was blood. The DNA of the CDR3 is TGTGCCAGCAGCCCCCTAAATGGGGGGGTGACCCAGTACTTC. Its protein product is CASSPLNGGVTQYF.